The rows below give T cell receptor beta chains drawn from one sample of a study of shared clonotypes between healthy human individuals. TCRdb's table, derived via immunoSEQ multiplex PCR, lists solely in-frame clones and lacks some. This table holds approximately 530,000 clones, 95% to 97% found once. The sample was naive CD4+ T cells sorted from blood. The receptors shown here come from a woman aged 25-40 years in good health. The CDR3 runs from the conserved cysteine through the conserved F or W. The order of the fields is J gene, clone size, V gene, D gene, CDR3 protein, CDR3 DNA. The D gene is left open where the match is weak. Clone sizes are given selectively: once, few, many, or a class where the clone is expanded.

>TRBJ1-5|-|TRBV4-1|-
CASSQDLFTGGDQPQHF
TGCGCCAGCAGCCAAGATCTATTTACGGGGGGGGATCAGCCCCAGCATTTT
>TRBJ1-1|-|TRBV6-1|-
CASSGGGAEAFF
TGTGCCAGCAGTGGAGGGGGGGCTGAAGCTTTCTTT
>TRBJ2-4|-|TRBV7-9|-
CASSFSAGAKNIQYF
TGTGCCAGCAGTTTTTCAGCGGGAGCCAAAAACATTCAGTACTTC
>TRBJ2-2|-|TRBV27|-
CASSYSRGTGELFF
TGTGCCAGCAGTTACTCGAGGGGCACCGGGGAGCTGTTTTTT
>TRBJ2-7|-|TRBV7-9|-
CASSLDTSYEQYF
TGTGCCAGCAGCCTAGACACTTCCTACGAGCAGTACTTC
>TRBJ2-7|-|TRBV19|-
CASSNRGYEQYF
TGTGCCAGTAGTAACCGGGGCTACGAGCAGTACTTC
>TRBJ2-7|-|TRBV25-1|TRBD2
CASSPGTSYEQYF
TGTGCCAGCAGTCCCGGGACTAGCTACGAGCAGTACTTC
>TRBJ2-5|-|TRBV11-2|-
CASSFHETQYF
TGTGCCAGCAGCTTCCATGAGACCCAGTACTTC
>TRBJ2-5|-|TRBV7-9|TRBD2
CASRMGGTSWRPETQYF
TGTGCCAGCAGAATGGGCGGGACTAGCTGGCGGCCAGAGACCCAGTACTTC
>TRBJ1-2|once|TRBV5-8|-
CASSFATTNYGYTF
TGTGCCAGCAGCTTTGCCACCACTAACTATGGCTACACCTTC
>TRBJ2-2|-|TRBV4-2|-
CASSQGLGFTGELFF
TGTGCCAGCAGCCAAGGTCTTGGGTTCACCGGGGAGCTGTTTTTT